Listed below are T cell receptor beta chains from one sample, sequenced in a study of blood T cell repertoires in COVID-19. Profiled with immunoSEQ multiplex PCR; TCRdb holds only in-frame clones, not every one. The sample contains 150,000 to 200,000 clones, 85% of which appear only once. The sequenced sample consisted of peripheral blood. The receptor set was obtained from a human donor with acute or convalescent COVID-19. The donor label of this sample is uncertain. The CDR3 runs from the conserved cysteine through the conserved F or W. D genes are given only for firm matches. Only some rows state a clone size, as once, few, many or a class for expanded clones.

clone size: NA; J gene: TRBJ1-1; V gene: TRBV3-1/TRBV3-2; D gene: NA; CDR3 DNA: TGTGCCAGCAGCCAAATAAGGAGTGAAGCTTTCTTT; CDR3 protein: CASSQIRSEAFF
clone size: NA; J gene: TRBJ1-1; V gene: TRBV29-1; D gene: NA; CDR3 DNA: TGCAGCGTCGCGAGAAACACTGAAGCTTTCTTT; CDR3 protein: CSVARNTEAFF
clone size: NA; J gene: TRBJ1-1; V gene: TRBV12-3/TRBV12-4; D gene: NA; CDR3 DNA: TGTGCCAGCAGTTCCGGGACAAAAGCTGAAGCTTTCTTT; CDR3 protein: CASSSGTKAEAFF
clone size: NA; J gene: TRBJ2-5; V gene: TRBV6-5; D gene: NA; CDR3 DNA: TGTGCCAGCAGTCCCCAGGGAGGAGAGACCCAGTACTTC; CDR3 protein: CASSPQGGETQYF
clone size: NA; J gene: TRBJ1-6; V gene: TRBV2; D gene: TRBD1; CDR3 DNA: TGTGCCAGCACCGGGACAGGGAATAAGAATTCACCCCTCCACTTT; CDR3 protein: CASTGTGNKNSPLHF
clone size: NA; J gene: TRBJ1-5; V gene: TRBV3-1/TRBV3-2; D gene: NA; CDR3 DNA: TGTGCCAGCAGCCTTTTGGGCCTGCCCCAGCATTTT; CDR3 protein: CASSLLGLPQHF
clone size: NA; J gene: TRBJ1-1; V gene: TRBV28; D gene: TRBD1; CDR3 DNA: TGTGCCAGCAGTTTTGACAGGGTCACTGAAGCTTTCTTT; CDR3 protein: CASSFDRVTEAFF
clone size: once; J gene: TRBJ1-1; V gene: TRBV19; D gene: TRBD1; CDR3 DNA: TGTGCCAGTAGTAACTACCCTCGACTTTTCAGGGGGACGAACACTGAAGCTTTCTTT; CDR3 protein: CASSNYPRLFRGTNTEAFF
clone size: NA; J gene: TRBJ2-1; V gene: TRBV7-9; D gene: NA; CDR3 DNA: TGTGCCAGCAGCTTAAAGGGGGACAATGAGCAGTTCTTC; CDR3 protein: CASSLKGDNEQFF
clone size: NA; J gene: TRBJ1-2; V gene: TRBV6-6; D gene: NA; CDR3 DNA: TGTGCCAGCAGTTCCAGACAGACAAACTATGGCTACACCTTC; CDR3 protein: CASSSRQTNYGYTF
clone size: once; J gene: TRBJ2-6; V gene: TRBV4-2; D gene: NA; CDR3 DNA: TGTGCCAGCAGCCAAGATCTTAGGGGGTTCTCTGGGGCCAACGTCCTGACTTTC; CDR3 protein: CASSQDLRGFSGANVLTF
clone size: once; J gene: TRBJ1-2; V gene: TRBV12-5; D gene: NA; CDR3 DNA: TGTGCTAGTGGTTTGGAAGCATATGGCTACACCTTC; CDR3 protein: CASGLEAYGYTF
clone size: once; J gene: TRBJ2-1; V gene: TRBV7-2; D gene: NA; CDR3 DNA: TGTGCCAGCAGCTCGCTGGCCAGCGGGCCTCTCAATGAGCAGTTCTTC; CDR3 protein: CASSSLASGPLNEQFF
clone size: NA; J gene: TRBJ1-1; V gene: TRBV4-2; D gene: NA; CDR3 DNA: TGTGCCAGCAGCCGAGAAAAAGGGGGGAACACTGAAGCTTTCTTT; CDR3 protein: CASSREKGGNTEAFF
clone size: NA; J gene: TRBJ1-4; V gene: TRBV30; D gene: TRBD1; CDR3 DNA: TGTGCCTGGAGTGTGCGGACAGGGATGACGCATGAAAAACTGTTTTTT; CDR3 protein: CAWSVRTGMTHEKLFF
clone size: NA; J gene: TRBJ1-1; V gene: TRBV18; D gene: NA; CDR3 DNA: TGTGCCAGCTCACCGTCCTTTGGGACAGAAGCTTTCTTT; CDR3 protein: CASSPSFGTEAFF
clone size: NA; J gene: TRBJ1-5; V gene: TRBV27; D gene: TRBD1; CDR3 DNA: TGTGCCAGCAGTACGCAGGGACAGAGGAGTCAGCCCCAGCATTTT; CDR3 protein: CASSTQGQRSQPQHF
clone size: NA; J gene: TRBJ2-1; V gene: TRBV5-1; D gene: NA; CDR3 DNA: TGCGCCAGCAGCCCCATGCGGGACGACAATGAGCAGTTCTTC; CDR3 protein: CASSPMRDDNEQFF
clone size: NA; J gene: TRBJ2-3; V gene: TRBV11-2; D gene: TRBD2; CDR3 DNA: TGTGCCAGCAGGGCGAATAGCGGGGGAATGGGAGGCACAGATACGCAGTATTTT; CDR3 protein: CASRANSGGMGGTDTQYF
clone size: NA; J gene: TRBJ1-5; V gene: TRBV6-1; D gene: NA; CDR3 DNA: TGTGCCAGCAGTGAACGGGGAGAGTTTTATCAGCCCCAGCATTTT; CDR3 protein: CASSERGEFYQPQHF
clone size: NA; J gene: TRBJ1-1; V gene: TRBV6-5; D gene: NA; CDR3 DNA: TGTGCCAGCAGTTACTCGGGGGGGAACACTGAAGCTTTCTTT; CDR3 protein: CASSYSGGNTEAFF
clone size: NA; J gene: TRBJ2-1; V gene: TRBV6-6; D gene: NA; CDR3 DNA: TGTGCCAGCAGTTACTCCTCCAGAGAGCAGTTCTTC; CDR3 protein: CASSYSSREQFF
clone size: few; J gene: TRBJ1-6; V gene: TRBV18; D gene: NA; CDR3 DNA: TGTGCCAGCTCACGTCTTATGGCAGACTATAATTCACCCCTCCACTTT; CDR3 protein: CASSRLMADYNSPLHF
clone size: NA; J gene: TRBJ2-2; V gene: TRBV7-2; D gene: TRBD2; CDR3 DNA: TGTGCCAGCAGCTTAGAGCGAGCGGGGTACACCGGGGAGCTGTTTTTT; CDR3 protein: CASSLERAGYTGELFF
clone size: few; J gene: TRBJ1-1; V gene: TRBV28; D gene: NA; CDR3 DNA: TGTGCCAGCAGTTCCACAGGACTGAACACTGAAGCTTTCTTT; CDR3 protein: CASSSTGLNTEAFF
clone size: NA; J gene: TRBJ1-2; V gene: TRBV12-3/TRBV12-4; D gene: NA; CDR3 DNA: TGTGCCAGCAGGAGGGAGAGCTATGGCTACACCTTC; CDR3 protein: CASRRESYGYTF
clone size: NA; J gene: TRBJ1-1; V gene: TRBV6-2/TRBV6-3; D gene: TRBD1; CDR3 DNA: TGTGCCAGCAGTGGGACAGGGGGCTATACTGAAGCTTTCTTT; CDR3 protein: CASSGTGGYTEAFF
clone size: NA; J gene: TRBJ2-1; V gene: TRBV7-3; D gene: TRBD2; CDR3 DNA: TGTGCCAGCAGCTTAACGTCGGGAGGAGGCAATGAGCAGTTCTTC; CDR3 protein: CASSLTSGGGNEQFF
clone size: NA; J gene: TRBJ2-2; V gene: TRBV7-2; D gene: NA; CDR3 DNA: TGTGCCAGCAGCTTCGACACCGGGGAGCTGTTTTTT; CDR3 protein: CASSFDTGELFF
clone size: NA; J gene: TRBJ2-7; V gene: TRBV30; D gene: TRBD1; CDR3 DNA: TGTGCCTGGAGTGAAGGGACAGGGTACGAGCAGTACTTC; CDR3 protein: CAWSEGTGYEQYF
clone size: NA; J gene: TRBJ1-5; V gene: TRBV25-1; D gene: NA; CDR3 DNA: TGTGCCAGCAGGGGGCAGGAGCTGGGTCAGCCCCAGCATTTT; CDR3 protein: CASRGQELGQPQHF
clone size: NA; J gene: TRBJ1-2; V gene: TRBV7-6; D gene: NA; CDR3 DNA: TGTGCCAGCAGCTTAGTTGGGGAATCGGGGCGGGGATACTATGGCTACACCTTC; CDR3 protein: CASSLVGESGRGYYGYTF
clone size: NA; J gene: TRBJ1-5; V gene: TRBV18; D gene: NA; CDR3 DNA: TGTGCCAGCTCACCGGCAAAGAATCAGCCCCAGCATTTT; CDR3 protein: CASSPAKNQPQHF
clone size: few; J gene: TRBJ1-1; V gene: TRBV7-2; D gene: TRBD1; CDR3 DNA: TGTGCCAGCAGCTCCCAAAGACAGGGGAGCGTCCGCGTTGAAGCTTTCTTT; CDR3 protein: CASSSQRQGSVRVEAFF
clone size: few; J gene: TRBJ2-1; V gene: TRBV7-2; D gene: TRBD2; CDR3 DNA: TGTGCCAGCAGCTTACATGGGACTAGCGGGGCGGATGAGCAGTTCTTC; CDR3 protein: CASSLHGTSGADEQFF
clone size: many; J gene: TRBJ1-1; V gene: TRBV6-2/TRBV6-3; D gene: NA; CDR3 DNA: TGTGCCAGCAGTTACGATTCCTACATTAGGAGTGAGGGAGGGGTGAACACTGAAGCTTTCTTT; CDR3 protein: CASSYDSYIRSEGGVNTEAFF